These 24 T cell receptor beta chains were all obtained from the same sample, sequenced in a study of T cells expressing NK-cell markers. TCRdb re-called the 5' RACE reads, yielding one record per CDR3 amino acid sequence without DNA. The sample includes about 260,000 distinct CDR3 sequences. The specimen was blood T cells: a sorted CD56 or NKG2C T cell subset, CD4+ or CD8+ T cells, or bulk PBMC T cells (not recorded which). Every receptor here comes from a man aged 18-30 years in good health.

The chain employs TRBV28 and TRBJ2-5; lacking DNA, the TRBD1 call made by TCRdb goes unchecked. Germline V gene lookup returns CDR1 MDHEN and CDR2 SYDVKM. The length of the CDR3 is 14 residues. CDR3 sequence reads: CASSSRQGPETQYF.

This chain links TRBV29-1 with TRBJ1-2; TCRdb selects TRBD1, and the lack of DNA leaves this call unchecked. Per the germline V gene, CDR1 is SQVTM and CDR2 is ANQGSEA. CDR3 size: 14 residues. The CDR3 loop reads CSVEDPDRDYGYTF.

This chain joins TRBV5-6 and TRBJ2-7; without DNA, the TCRdb call of TRBD1 cannot be checked. Germline values: CDR1 SGHDT, CDR2 YYEEEE. The CDR3 has 17 residues. This chain's CDR3 is CASSLARGQGPIYEQYF. Based on the CDR3 plus reference TRBV5-6 and TRBJ2-7, the full variable domain is DAGVTQSPTHLIKTRGQQVTLRCSPKSGHDTVSWYQQALGQGPQFIFQYYEEEERQRGNFPDRFSGHQFPNYSSELNVNALLLGDSALYLCASSLARGQGPIYEQYFGPGTRLTVT.

The rearrangement joins TRBV12-3 or TRBV12-4 to TRBJ2-1; the D gene TCRdb calls, TRBD1, cannot be checked with no DNA. The CDR3 has 14 amino acids. CDR3 sequence: CASTKGQSNNEQFF.

The chain carries TRBV18 and TRBJ1-1; TCRdb's assignment of TRBD1 cannot be checked, as there is no DNA. This CDR3 is built from 15 residues. CDR1 and CDR2 (germline): KGHSH, LQKENI. The CDR3 sequence: CASSPKEGAGTEAFF.

The J gene is TRBJ2-1, the V gene TRBV2; TCRdb reports TRBD1, a call that lacks DNA to check it against. Germline loops: CDR1 SNHLY, CDR2 FYNNEI. CDR3 length: 13 residues. The CDR3 here is CASSAGPTGGQFF.

CDR3 residues: CATSATPGQVYSYNEQFF. V usage is TRBV24-1 and J usage is TRBJ2-1; checking the TCRdb D call of TRBD1 is not possible without DNA. Germline CDR1 reads KGHDR; CDR2 reads SFDVKD. The CDR3 spans 18 residues.

The V gene is TRBV24-1, the J gene TRBJ2-5. The CDR3 loop spans 12 amino acids. The germline gives CDR1 KGHDR, CDR2 SFDVKD. The CDR3 sequence: CATSRTGETQYF.

The chain carries TRBV7-9 and TRBJ1-4; without DNA, the TCRdb call of TRBD1 cannot be checked. The germline V gene encodes CDR1 SEHNR and CDR2 FQNEAQ (reference sequence). The CDR3 is made up of 15 amino acids. CDR3: CASSSRGLTNEKLFF.

J is TRBJ2-1 and V is TRBV6-6; TCRdb proposes TRBD1, but this gene call is untestable without DNA. This CDR3 comprises 13 residues. CDR1 MNHNY and CDR2 SVGAGI come from the germline V gene (reference sequence). The CDR3 spells CASRTGTSNEQFF.

The V call is TRBV12-3 or TRBV12-4, the J call TRBJ2-3; TCRdb returns TRBD2, unconfirmable since there is no DNA. This CDR3 comprises 20 residues. CDR3 protein: CASALPPRSTSGSSTDTQYF.

The chain joins TRBV29-1 to TRBJ1-2. The germline CDR1 and CDR2 sequences are SQVTM and ANQGSEA. The CDR3 is 15 residues long. CDR3 sequence: CSAASGPRIGYGYTF. Together with reference TRBV29-1 and TRBJ1-2, the CDR3 gives the full variable domain: SAVISQKPSRDICQRGTSLTIQCQVDSQVTMMFWYRQQPGQSLTLIATANQGSEATYESGFVIDKFPISRPNLTFSTLTVSNMSPEDSSIYLCSAASGPRIGYGYTFGSGTRLTVV.

Here the CDR3 reads CASSGTGRETQYF. The V gene is TRBV5-5, the J gene TRBJ2-5; TCRdb picks TRBD1, but there is no DNA to check that call. The CDR3 contains 13 residues. Germline lookup yields CDR1 SGHKS and CDR2 YYEKEE (reference sequence).

The rearrangement uses TRBV12-3 or TRBV12-4 and TRBJ2-3; without DNA, the TCRdb call of TRBD1 cannot be checked. The CDR3 has 12 amino acids. The CDR3 spells CATGSSTDTQYF.

The chain links TRBV5-5 to TRBJ2-1. The CDR3 consists of 14 residues. Germline loops: CDR1 SGHKS, CDR2 YYEKEE (reference sequence). CDR3 protein: CASSGGSPSDEQFF. Together with reference TRBV5-5 and TRBJ2-1, the CDR3 gives the full variable domain: DAGVTQSPTHLIKTRGQQVTLRCSPISGHKSVSWYQQVLGQGPQFIFQYYEKEERGRGNFPDRFSARQFPNYSSELNVNALLLGDSALYLCASSGGSPSDEQFFGPGTRLTVL.

This chain's CDR3 is CASSPRTGEQPQHF. The V gene is TRBV7-2, the J gene TRBJ1-5; absent DNA, TCRdb's TRBD1 call cannot be checked. Germline V gene lookup returns CDR1 SGHTA and CDR2 FQGNSA. This CDR3 comprises 14 residues.

The chain employs TRBV5-6 and TRBJ2-1; TCRdb picks TRBD2, but there is no DNA to check that call. Germline V gene data show CDR1 as SGHDT and CDR2 as YYEEEE. CDR3 length: 16 residues. The CDR3 region is CASSRPTSGSYNEQFF.

This chain uses TRBV5-1 with TRBJ2-6; TCRdb outputs TRBD1, but without DNA this stays unchecked. The germline CDR1 and CDR2 sequences are SGHRS and YFSETQ. There are 12 residues in the CDR3. The chain's CDR3 is CASRTGGNVLTF.

V usage is TRBV27 and J usage is TRBJ2-4. The CDR3 has 12 amino acids. Germline CDR1 MNHEY, CDR2 SMNVEV (reference sequence). CDR3 loop: CASSLTKGIQYF.

The J gene is TRBJ1-5, the V gene TRBV29-1; TCRdb reports TRBD1, a call that lacks DNA to check it against. The CDR3 is 13 amino acids. Germline-derived CDR1 and CDR2 are SQVTM and ANQGSEA. CDR3: CSVGRGVDQPQHF.

The V and J genes are TRBV6-5 and TRBJ1-1. The CDR3 is 13 residues long. The germline V gene encodes CDR1 MNHEY and CDR2 SVGAGI. This CDR3 is CASSSVIGADAFF.

The rearrangement joins TRBV7-2 to TRBJ2-5; lacking DNA, the TRBD2 call made by TCRdb goes unchecked. The CDR3 loop spans 17 amino acids. The V gene's germline CDR1 is SGHTA and CDR2 FQGNSA. The CDR3 is CASSFKRRRSGWETQYF.

The CDR3: CASSPRQGNGNTIYF. The chain carries TRBV18 and TRBJ1-3. CDR3 length equals 15 residues. Per the germline V gene, CDR1 is KGHSH and CDR2 is LQKENI. The full variable domain, in which reference TRBV18 and TRBJ1-3 provide the parts outside the CDR3, is NAGVMQNPRHLVRRRGQEARLRCSPMKGHSHVYWYRQLPEEGLKFMVYLQKENIIDESGMPKERFSAEFPKEGPSILRIQQVVRGDSAAYFCASSPRQGNGNTIYFGEGSWLTVV.

The chain recombines TRBV6-1 with TRBJ2-1. Germline CDR1 and CDR2: MNHNS and SASEGT. The CDR3 runs 17 residues. CDR3 sequence: CASSEAFADPSYNEQFF.